The 8 T cell receptor beta chains presented below share a single source sample, sequenced in a study of blood T cells in healthy people across ages. A second roughly 6 to 12 cycle PCR used barcoded and J-beta primers. Using its own MiXCR run on the 5' RACE reads, TCRdb lists one record per CDR3 protein. The table records more than 650,000 distinct CDR3 sequences, more than 25% of them present only once. The same specimen was also included in a second study, on T cells of mothers and their children.

The specimen sequenced was blood. The receptor source for this set is a boy between 10 and 17 years old in good health.

This clonotype was seen only a few times. The chain carries TRBV20-1 and TRBJ1-2; 8 bases map to TRBD1. Per germline, CDR1 DFQATT and CDR2 SNEGSKA (reference sequence). Germline trimming cut 4 bases from V and 5 bases from J; bases unmatched to any gene: 9. The length of the CDR3 is 14 residues. In DNA form, the CDR3 reads TGCAGTGCTATCCGGACAGGGCTTGGATATGGCTACACCTTC. The encoded protein is CSAIRTGLGYGYTF.

A few counts support this clonotype. The rearrangement joins TRBV20-1 to TRBJ2-3; D may be TRBD1 or TRBD2 (5 bases each). The CDR3 length is 16 residues. Germline V lookup: CDR1 DFQATT, CDR2 SNEGSKA (reference sequence). The ends were cut back, 6 bases at V and 0 bases at J, with 19 bases in the middle. In DNA, the CDR3 is TGCAGTGCAGAATCCGGGACGGCCGGTAGCACAGATACGCAGTATTTT. It yields the protein CSAESGTAGSTDTQYF.

This clonotype occurred a few times. The chain is built from TRBV20-1 and TRBJ1-4; unclear D gene. The CDR3 extends over 15 amino acids. Deletions cut 6 bases from V and 0 bases from J, with 14 bases between. Looked up from germline, CDR1 is DFQATT and CDR2 is SNEGSKA (reference sequence). This chain's CDR3 is CSATHSGSTNEKLFF. Written as DNA, the CDR3 is TGCAGTGCCACCCATTCCGGGTCAACTAATGAAAAACTGTTTTTT.

This clonotype came up a few times. The chain is built from TRBV7-9 and TRBJ2-7; possibly TRBD1 for D (6 bases). The CDR3 length is 15 residues. V was shortened by 5 bases and J by 0 bases, with 14 bases between the two germline ends. Germline V CDR1 and CDR2: SEHNR, FQNEAQ (reference sequence). CDR3 sequence reads: CASSTRQASSYEQYF. CDR3 DNA sequence: TGTGCCAGCAGCACCCGACAGGCTAGCTCCTACGAGCAGTACTTC.

The chain carries TRBV10-3 and TRBJ1-5; D is uncertain. Germline CDR1 ENHRY, CDR2 SYGVKD. V was cut by 5 bases and J by 0 bases, with 8 bases left in between. The CDR3 is 14 residues long. The CDR3 loop is CAISLQISNQPQHF. In DNA, the CDR3 is TGTGCCATCAGTCTACAGATTAGCAATCAGCCCCAGCATTTT.

The chain uses TRBV20-1 and TRBJ2-5, with 7 positions matching TRBD1. CDR1 and CDR2 from the germline V gene are DFQATT and SNEGSKA (reference sequence). This CDR3 comprises 17 residues. Trimming at V came to 0 bases and at J to 2 bases, leaving 12 bases not matched to a gene. The DNA for the CDR3 is TGCAGTGCTAGAGATCCCGAGAAAGGGACAGAGCAAGAGACCCAGTACTTC. Translation: CSARDPEKGTEQETQYF.

The rearrangement links TRBV12-3 or TRBV12-4 to TRBJ2-1; D may be TRBD1 (6 bases). CDR3 length: 15 residues. Deletions cut 6 bases from V and 3 bases from J, with 15 bases between. CDR3 loop: CASSFRDTFYNEQFF. CDR3 sequence (DNA): TGTGCCAGCAGCTTCCGGGACACCTTCTACAATGAGCAGTTCTTC.

The chain joins TRBV25-1 to TRBJ2-7; D unresolved. Germline V gives CDR1 MGHDK, CDR2 SYGVNS. The V gene lost 1 base and the J gene lost 2 bases, with 12 bases spanning the gap. CDR3 length: 15 amino acids. CDR3 DNA sequence: TGTGCCAGCAGTGAATGGTCGGGTATGGCCTACGAGCAGTACTTC. Translation gives CASSEWSGMAYEQYF.